Shown below are 32 T cell receptor beta chains from a single sample sequenced in a study of shared clonotypes between healthy human individuals. The table came from immunoSEQ multiplex PCR; TCRdb's copy has only in-frame clones and leaves some out. The profile shows about 2 million clones, roughly 94% of them singletons. Sequencing input: naive CD4+ T cells sorted from blood. Subset indicated: CD45RA+ positively selected. These receptor sequences come from a young man in good health.

On this clone itself: Other DNA sequences within the sample encode an identical CDR3. V is TRBV30 and J is TRBJ1-3; D is ambiguous. Trimming removed 2 bases at V and 1 base at J, with 0 bases between. Germline-derived CDR1 and CDR2 are GTSNPN and SVGIG (reference sequence). The CDR3 covers 11 residues. The CDR3 loop reads CAWSSGNTIYF. CDR3 DNA sequence: TGTGCCTGGAGTTCTGGAAACACCATATATTTT. The complete variable domain, with remaining parts taken from reference TRBV30 and TRBJ1-3, reads SQTIHQWPATLVQPVGSPLSLECTVEGTSNPNLYWYRQAAGRGLQLLFYSVGIGQISSEVPQNLSASRPQDRQFILSSKKLLLSDSGFYLCAWSSGNTIYFGEGSWLTVV.

The chain couples TRBV7-2 to TRBJ2-5, with 7 bases fitting TRBD2. The CDR3 sequence is 15 residues long. Per germline, CDR1 SGHTA and CDR2 FQGNSA. Trimming took 1 base from V and 2 from J; bases not matched to a gene: 4. The CDR3: CASSLELASQETQYF. CDR3 nucleotide sequence: TGTGCCAGCAGCTTAGAACTAGCGAGTCAAGAGACCCAGTACTTC.

V is TRBV10-3 and J is TRBJ1-6; TRBD1 matches 7 bases. The CDR3 consists of 16 residues. Germline V gene lookup returns CDR1 ENHRY and CDR2 SYGVKD. After removal of 4 bases from V and 5 bases from J, the junction contained 8 bases not matched to a gene. The DNA of the CDR3 is TGTGCCATCAGTGGGTTCGACAGGGCCGATAATTCACCCCTCCACTTT. Translated, it gives CAISGFDRADNSPLHF.

The genes are TRBV7-2 and TRBJ2-7; D is unclear. The V end was cut by 5 bases, the J end by 8 bases, with 13 bases between. The CDR3 covers 12 residues. Germline-derived CDR1 and CDR2 are SGHTA and FQGNSA. The CDR3: CASSPPLGKQYF. CDR3 sequence (DNA): TGTGCCAGCAGCCCACCCCTTGGGAAGCAGTACTTC.

Details on this clone: The sample holds other DNA sequences that translate to the same CDR3. V gene TRBV7-7 combines with J gene TRBJ1-6; D unresolved. Trimming removed 7 bases from V and 8 bases from J, with 15 bases in between. Germline values: CDR1 SSHAT, CDR2 FNYEAQ (reference sequence). The CDR3 has 14 amino acids. The CDR3 DNA reads as TGTGCCAGCATCCAGCTCGACCCTTATTCACCCCTCCACTTT. This sequence encodes CASIQLDPYSPLHF.

V is TRBV2 and J is TRBJ2-5, with no clear D. This CDR3 comprises 11 residues. Germline V CDR1 and CDR2: SNHLY, FYNNEI. Trimming pared 11 bases from V and 9 bases from J, leaving 16 bases between. The CDR3 sequence is CASQLLKAQYF. CDR3 sequence (DNA): TGTGCCTCACAGCTCCTGAAGGCCCAGTACTTC.

The V call is TRBV7-2, the J call TRBJ2-7; 7 nucleotides match TRBD2. After removal of 1 base from V and 3 bases from J, the junction contained 6 bases not matched to a gene. Looked up from germline, CDR1 is SGHTA and CDR2 is FQGNSA. This CDR3 has 15 amino acids. The CDR3 reads CASSLEAGDYYEQYF. CDR3 coding DNA: TGTGCCAGCAGCTTAGAGGCGGGAGACTACTACGAGCAGTACTTC. Full variable domain (outside the CDR3, taken from reference TRBV7-2 and TRBJ2-7): GAGVSQSPSNKVTEKGKDVELRCDPISGHTALYWYRQSLGQGLEFLIYFQGNSAPDKSGLPSDRFSAERTGGSVSTLTIQRTQQEDSAVYLCASSLEAGDYYEQYFGPGTRLTVT.

This clone showed up just a few times. The chain is built from TRBV10-1 and TRBJ1-5; D not certain. Germline CDR1 is WNHNN and CDR2 is SYGVQD (reference sequence). V dropped 4 bases and J dropped 0 bases, with 10 bases sitting between them. The length of the CDR3 is 15 residues. The CDR3 nucleotides are TGCGCCAGCAGTGTGGGCGGCTCTAGCAATCAGCCCCAGCATTTT. Translated, it gives CASSVGGSSNQPQHF.

This clone was counted once. The chain uses TRBV6-5 and TRBJ1-2, with a possible D match to TRBD1 (5 bases). The CDR3 is made up of 15 amino acids. Germline lookup yields CDR1 MNHEY and CDR2 SVGAGI. Trimming left V 5 bases short and J 5 bases short, with 18 bases between. The CDR3 spells CASSQPGATVYGYTF. In DNA, the CDR3 is TGTGCCAGCAGTCAACCCGGGGCGACAGTGTATGGCTACACCTTC.

This clone was seen only once. The chain has TRBV6-1 and TRBJ1-5; D call uncertain. Germline V gene sequence: CDR1 MNHNS, CDR2 SASEGT. The length of the CDR3 is 15 residues. The germline V and J ends were trimmed by 4 bases and 6 bases, with 16 bases remaining between them. For the CDR3, the DNA is TGTGCCAGCAGTGGGGGTACAGCGTCCACTCAGCCCCAGCATTTT. It yields the protein CASSGGTASTQPQHF.

This clone has only one observation. This chain links TRBV5-6 with TRBJ1-2, with D tentatively TRBD1 (6 bases). The germline CDR1 and CDR2 sequences are SGHDT and YYEEEE. V was trimmed by 1 base and J by 7 bases, leaving 11 bases between them. The CDR3 has 13 residues. The CDR3 DNA sequence: TGTGCCAGCAGCTTGCGTAGAGGGGGTGGCTACACCTTC. It encodes CASSLRRGGGYTF.

This clone was seen once. The rearrangement joins TRBV25-1 to TRBJ2-7; 7 bases map to TRBD1. The V segment lost 8 bases and the J segment 7 bases; nucleotides outside the gene matches: 8. Germline CDR1 and CDR2: MGHDK and SYGVNS. There are 12 residues in the CDR3. CDR3 in amino acids: CASSWTGREQYF. The CDR3 DNA follows: TGTGCCAGCTCCTGGACAGGACGAGAGCAGTACTTC.

The rearrangement joins TRBV29-1 to TRBJ1-4; 7 bases line up with TRBD1. The V segment lost 5 bases and the J segment 7 bases; nucleotides outside the gene matches: 16. The germline CDR1 and CDR2 sequences are SQVTM and ANQGSEA. This CDR3 has 16 residues. For the CDR3, the DNA is TGCAGCGTTACGGGACAGATGGGGCCGCTTTCTGAAAAACTGTTTTTT. Amino acids: CSVTGQMGPLSEKLFF.

V is TRBV5-6 and J is TRBJ2-3; unclear D gene. Germline CDR1 is SGHDT and CDR2 is YYEEEE. V was cut by 2 bases and J by 2 bases, with 9 bases left in between. The CDR3 runs to 14 residues. Here the CDR3 reads CASSFGPNTDTQYF. The CDR3 DNA reads TGTGCCAGCAGCTTCGGGCCCAACACAGATACGCAGTATTTT.

As regards this clone: The sample contains more than one DNA sequence encoding this CDR3. This chain links TRBV30 with TRBJ2-2; D is unresolved. This CDR3 spans 12 amino acids. Trimming stripped 4 bases from V and 2 bases from J, with 5 bases between. Germline values: CDR1 GTSNPN, CDR2 SVGIG (reference sequence). The DNA of the CDR3 is TGTGCCTGGAATCCAAACACCGGGGAGCTGTTTTTT. This translates into CAWNPNTGELFF.

This clone showed up just a few times. The rearrangement joins TRBV18 to TRBJ2-7; D gene unclear. Germline V lookup: CDR1 KGHSH, CDR2 LQKENI. Trimming shortened V by 0 bases and J by 5 bases, and 8 bases separated the two germline ends. This CDR3 has 13 residues. CDR3 nucleotides: TGTGCCAGCTCACCACCGATGTTGAACGAGCAGTACTTC. This codes for CASSPPMLNEQYF.

The rearrangement joins TRBV30 to TRBJ2-1, with 7 bases identical to TRBD1. The CDR3 is 16 residues long. J gave up 5 bases and V 1 base, and 11 bases lay outside the gene matches. From germline, CDR1 is GTSNPN and CDR2 SVGIG (reference sequence). As DNA, the CDR3 is TGTGCCTGGAGTGAAATAGGGGGCGTCCCAAACAATGAGCAGTTCTTC. Its translation is CAWSEIGGVPNNEQFF.

A remark on this clone: Distinct nucleotide sequences in the sample also encode this CDR3. The chain links TRBV30 to TRBJ1-2, with 11 bases aligning to TRBD1. This CDR3 region has 13 residues. The V gene end was trimmed by 3 bases and the J gene end by 6 bases; junction bases not matched to a gene: 3. Germline assignment: CDR1 GTSNPN and CDR2 SVGIG (reference sequence). The CDR3 sequence: CAWSEGQGDGYTF. The CDR3 DNA reads as TGTGCCTGGAGCGAGGGACAGGGGGATGGCTACACCTTC.

This chain connects TRBV10-3 to TRBJ1-2; possible D gene TRBD1, 6 bases. The V gene lost 2 bases and the J gene lost 8 bases, with 21 bases spanning the gap. Per the germline V gene, CDR1 is ENHRY and CDR2 is SYGVKD. The CDR3 covers 16 residues. CDR3 sequence: CAISEGRQASMAGYTF. The CDR3 DNA sequence: TGTGCCATCAGTGAGGGGAGACAGGCTTCTATGGCAGGCTACACCTTC.

The chain carries TRBV5-1 and TRBJ2-2, with 10 bases lining up with TRBD1. CDR3 size: 15 residues. Losses at the gene ends were 2 bases for V and 4 bases for J; bases not matched to a gene: 2. Germline V gene sequence: CDR1 SGHRS, CDR2 YFSETQ. The CDR3 spells CASSFDRGRTGELFF. CDR3 sequence (DNA): TGCGCCAGCAGCTTTGACAGGGGGCGCACCGGGGAGCTGTTTTTT.

The gene calls are TRBV30 and TRBJ2-3; D is unresolved. Germline-derived CDR1 and CDR2 are GTSNPN and SVGIG (reference sequence). V gave up 4 bases and J gave up 6 bases, with 8 bases separating them. CDR3 length: 11 residues. CDR3 sequence reads: CAWNVVDTQYF. The CDR3 DNA sequence: TGTGCCTGGAACGTCGTCGATACGCAGTATTTT.

The chain carries TRBV7-2 and TRBJ1-2; the match to TRBD1 covers 9 bases. Germline-derived CDR1 and CDR2 are SGHTA and FQGNSA. The junction had 3 bases not matched to a gene; V was cut back by 3 bases and J by 7 bases. The CDR3 totals 13 residues. The CDR3 spells CASSFRTGVGYTF. CDR3 in DNA: TGTGCCAGCAGCTTTAGGACAGGGGTTGGCTACACCTTC. Full variable domain (remainder filled in from reference TRBV7-2 and TRBJ1-2): GAGVSQSPSNKVTEKGKDVELRCDPISGHTALYWYRQSLGQGLEFLIYFQGNSAPDKSGLPSDRFSAERTGGSVSTLTIQRTQQEDSAVYLCASSFRTGVGYTFGSGTRLTVV.

J is TRBJ2-1 and V is TRBV19; 11 positions match TRBD2. The germline gives CDR1 LNHDA, CDR2 SQIVND (reference sequence). The V gene end was trimmed by 5 bases and the J gene end by 1 base; junction bases not matched to a gene: 4. This CDR3 region has 16 residues. The CDR3 reads CASSPTSGSSYNEQFF. In DNA form, the CDR3 reads TGTGCCAGTAGTCCTACTAGCGGGAGTTCCTACAATGAGCAGTTCTTC.

This clone was counted a single time. The chain employs TRBV28 and TRBJ1-5, with D unclear. The length of the CDR3 is 15 residues. In germline, CDR1 is MDHEN, CDR2 SYDVKM. Trimming pared 6 bases from V and 3 bases from J, leaving 15 bases between. Here the CDR3 DNA reads TGTGCCAGCAGCCCCCTAGGGCGAAACAATCAGCCCCAGCATTTT. It translates to CASSPLGRNNQPQHF.

This clone was detected only a few times. J is TRBJ1-1 and V is TRBV28, with a weak D call TRBD1 (5 bases). There are 14 residues in the CDR3. V lost 5 bases, J lost 0 bases, and 10 bases lay in between. Germline values: CDR1 MDHEN, CDR2 SYDVKM. The CDR3 region is CASSMTEMNTEAFF. The CDR3 DNA reads as TGTGCCAGCAGTATGACAGAGATGAACACTGAAGCTTTCTTT.

V and J are TRBV7-2 and TRBJ1-1; the D gene is possibly TRBD1 (5 bases). The CDR3 contains 13 residues. Germline V gives CDR1 SGHTA, CDR2 FQGNSA. V was pared by 4 bases and J by 2 bases, with 8 bases between. For the CDR3, the DNA is TGTGCCAGCAGCTACAGGACAAACACTGAAGCTTTCTTT. Protein sequence: CASSYRTNTEAFF. Supplemented by reference TRBV7-2 and TRBJ1-1, the full variable domain reads GAGVSQSPSNKVTEKGKDVELRCDPISGHTALYWYRQSLGQGLEFLIYFQGNSAPDKSGLPSDRFSAERTGGSVSTLTIQRTQQEDSAVYLCASSYRTNTEAFFGQGTRLTVV.

As to this clone: Within the sample, other DNA sequences also encode this same CDR3. The chain recombines TRBV5-1 with TRBJ2-2, with D possibly matching TRBD2 (7 bases). In germline, CDR1 is SGHRS, CDR2 YFSETQ. The V end lost 2 bases, the J end lost 0 bases, and 11 bases lay between the germline ends. CDR3 length: 16 amino acids. The CDR3 region has the DNA TGCGCCAGCAGCTTAACGGGGGGCGCGAACACCGGGGAGCTGTTTTTT. It translates to CASSLTGGANTGELFF.

The rearrangement uses TRBV7-9 and TRBJ1-4; D not certain. CDR1 is SEHNR and CDR2 is FQNEAQ in the germline V gene (reference sequence). The CDR3 totals 15 residues. V lost 6 bases, J lost 4 bases, and 15 bases lay in between. CDR3 DNA: TGTGCCAGCAGTCGTTCGCCGGGTGGTAATGAAAAACTGTTTTTT. Translation: CASSRSPGGNEKLFF. Looking up the rest from reference TRBV7-9 and TRBJ1-4 gives the full variable domain: DTGVSQNPRHKITKRGQNVTFRCDPISEHNRLYWYRQTLGQGPEFLTYFQNEAQLEKSRLLSDRFSAERPKGSFSTLEIQRTEQGDSAMYLCASSRSPGGNEKLFFGSGTQLSVL.

The DNA of the CDR3 is TGTGCCAGCCGGACAGTGAAGAACACCGGGGAGCTGTTTTTT. Amino acids: CASRTVKNTGELFF. The genes are TRBV19 and TRBJ2-2, with D possibly being TRBD1 (6 bases). Trimming shortened V by 9 bases and J by 1 base, and 12 bases separated the two germline ends. Looked up from germline, CDR1 is LNHDA and CDR2 is SQIVND (reference sequence). The CDR3 has 14 amino acids.

The chain joins TRBV5-1 to TRBJ2-5, with TRBD2 matching over 11 bases. V shed 2 bases and J 5 bases; nucleotides not matched to a gene: 5. Germline V gives CDR1 SGHRS, CDR2 YFSETQ. The CDR3 spans 15 residues. CDR3 DNA sequence: TGCGCCAGCAGCTTTAGCGGGGGGGCCTCGGAGACCCAGTACTTC. Translation gives CASSFSGGASETQYF. Drawing the rest from reference TRBV5-1 and TRBJ2-5, the complete variable domain is KAGVTQTPRYLIKTRGQQVTLSCSPISGHRSVSWYQQTPGQGLQFLFEYFSETQRNKGNFPGRFSGRQFSNSRSEMNVSTLELGDSALYLCASSFSGGASETQYFGPGTRLLVL.

The V and J genes are TRBV10-2 and TRBJ1-4; D is unresolved. The CDR3 is 14 amino acids. The ends were cut back, 3 bases at V and 5 bases at J, with 10 bases in the middle. Per the germline V gene, CDR1 is WSHSY and CDR2 is SAAADI. Written as DNA, the CDR3 is TGCGCCAGCAGTGATCCGAGCCCCAATGAAAAACTGTTTTTT. It specifies CASSDPSPNEKLFF.

This clone was detected once. The rearrangement uses TRBV5-1 and TRBJ2-1; D is possibly TRBD2 (6 bases). This CDR3 comprises 13 residues. The V end lost 3 bases, the J end lost 13 bases, and 17 bases lay between the germline ends. Germline V gene sequence: CDR1 SGHRS, CDR2 YFSETQ. CDR3 nucleotide sequence: TGCGCCAGCAGCTGGGACTTCAAGATAGAACAGTTCTTC. This encodes CASSWDFKIEQFF.